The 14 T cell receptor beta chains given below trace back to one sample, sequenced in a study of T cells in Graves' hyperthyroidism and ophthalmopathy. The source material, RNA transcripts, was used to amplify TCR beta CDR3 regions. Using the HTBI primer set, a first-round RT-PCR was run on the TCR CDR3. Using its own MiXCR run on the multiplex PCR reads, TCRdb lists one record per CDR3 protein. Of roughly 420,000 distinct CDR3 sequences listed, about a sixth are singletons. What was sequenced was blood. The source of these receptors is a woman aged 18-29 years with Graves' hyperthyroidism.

The CDR3 is CASSSPTGSETQYF. In nucleotides, the CDR3 is TGTGCCAGCAGCTCTCCTACAGGGTCAGAGACCCAGTACTTC. The chain couples TRBV7-9 to TRBJ2-5; TRBD1 might be the D (6 bases). This CDR3 is built from 14 residues. In germline, CDR1 is SEHNR, CDR2 FQNEAQ (reference sequence). Trimming pared 4 bases from V and 4 bases from J, leaving 13 bases between. Complete variable domain (other parts from reference TRBV7-9 and TRBJ2-5): DTGVSQNPRHKITKRGQNVTFRCDPISEHNRLYWYRQTLGQGPEFLTYFQNEAQLEKSRLLSDRFSAERPKGSFSTLEIQRTEQGDSAMYLCASSSPTGSETQYFGPGTRLLVL.

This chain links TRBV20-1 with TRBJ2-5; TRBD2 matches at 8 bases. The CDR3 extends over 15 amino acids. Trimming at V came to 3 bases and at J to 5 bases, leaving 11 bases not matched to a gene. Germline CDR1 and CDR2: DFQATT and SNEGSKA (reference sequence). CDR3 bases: TGCAGTGCTAGGAGGCTAGCGGGTCGTATGGAGACCCAGTACTTC. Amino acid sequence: CSARRLAGRMETQYF.

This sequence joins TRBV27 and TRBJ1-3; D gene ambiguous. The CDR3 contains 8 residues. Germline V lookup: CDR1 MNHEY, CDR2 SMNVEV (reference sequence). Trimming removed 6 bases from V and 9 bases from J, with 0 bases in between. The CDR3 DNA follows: TGTGCCAGCAGCACCATATATTTT. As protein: CASSTIYF.

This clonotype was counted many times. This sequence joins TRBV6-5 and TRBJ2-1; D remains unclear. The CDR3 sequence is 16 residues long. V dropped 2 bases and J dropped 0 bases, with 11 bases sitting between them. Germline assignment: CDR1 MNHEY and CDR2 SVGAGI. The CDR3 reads CASSYAYLSSYNEQFF. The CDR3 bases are TGTGCCAGCAGTTACGCCTACTTGAGCTCCTACAATGAGCAGTTCTTC.

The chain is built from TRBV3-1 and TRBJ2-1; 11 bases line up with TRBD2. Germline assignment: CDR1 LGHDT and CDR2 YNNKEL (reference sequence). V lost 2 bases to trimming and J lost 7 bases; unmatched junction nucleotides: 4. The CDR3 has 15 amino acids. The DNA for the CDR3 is TGTGCCAGCAGCCAACGACTAGCGGGGAAAAATGAGCAGTTCTTC. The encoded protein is CASSQRLAGKNEQFF.

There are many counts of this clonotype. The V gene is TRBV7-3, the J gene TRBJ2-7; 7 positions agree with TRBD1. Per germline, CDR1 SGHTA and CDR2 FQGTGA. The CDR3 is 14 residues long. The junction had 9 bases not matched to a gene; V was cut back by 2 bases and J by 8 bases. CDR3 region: CASSLGRGPYQQYF. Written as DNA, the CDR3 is TGTGCCAGCAGCTTAGGTAGGGGGCCTTACCAGCAGTACTTC.

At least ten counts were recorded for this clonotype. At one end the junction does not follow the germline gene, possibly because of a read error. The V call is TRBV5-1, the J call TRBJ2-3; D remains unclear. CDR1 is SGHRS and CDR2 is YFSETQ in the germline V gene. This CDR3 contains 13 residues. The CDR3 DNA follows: TGTGCCAGCAGCTTTCTGGGAACAGATACGCAGTATTTT. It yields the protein CASSFLGTDTQYF.

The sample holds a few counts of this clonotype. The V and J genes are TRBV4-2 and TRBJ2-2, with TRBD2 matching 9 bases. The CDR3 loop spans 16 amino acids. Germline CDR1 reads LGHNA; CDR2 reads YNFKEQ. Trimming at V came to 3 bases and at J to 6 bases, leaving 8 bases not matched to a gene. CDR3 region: CASSQEAGGPAGELFF. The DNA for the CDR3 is TGTGCCAGCAGCCAGGAAGCGGGGGGCCCAGCCGGGGAGCTGTTTTTT.

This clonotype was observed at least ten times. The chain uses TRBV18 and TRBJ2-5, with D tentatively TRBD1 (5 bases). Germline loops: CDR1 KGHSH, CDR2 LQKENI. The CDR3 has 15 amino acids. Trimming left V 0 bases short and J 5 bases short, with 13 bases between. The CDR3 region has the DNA TGTGCCAGCTCACCACCGTGGGGCAGTTCGGAGACCCAGTACTTC. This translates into CASSPPWGSSETQYF.

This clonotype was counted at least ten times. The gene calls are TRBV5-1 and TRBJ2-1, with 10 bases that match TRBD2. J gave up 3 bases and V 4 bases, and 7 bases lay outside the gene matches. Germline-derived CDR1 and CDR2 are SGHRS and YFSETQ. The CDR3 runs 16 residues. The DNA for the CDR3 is TGCGCCAGCAGCCTCTCTAGCGGGAGTTTCTACAATGAGCAGTTCTTC. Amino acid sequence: CASSLSSGSFYNEQFF.

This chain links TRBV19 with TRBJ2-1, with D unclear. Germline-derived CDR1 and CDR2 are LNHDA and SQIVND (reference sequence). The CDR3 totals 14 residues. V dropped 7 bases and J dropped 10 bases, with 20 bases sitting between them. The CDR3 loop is CASTLLGSSGEQFF. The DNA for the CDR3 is TGTGCCAGTACCCTGTTAGGCTCCTCTGGGGAGCAGTTCTTC. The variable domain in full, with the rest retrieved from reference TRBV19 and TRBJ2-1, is DGGITQSPKYLFRKEGQNVTLSCEQNLNHDAMYWYRQDPGQGLRLIYYSQIVNDFQKGDIAEGYSVSREKKESFPLTVTSAQKNPTAFYLCASTLLGSSGEQFFGPGTRLTVL.

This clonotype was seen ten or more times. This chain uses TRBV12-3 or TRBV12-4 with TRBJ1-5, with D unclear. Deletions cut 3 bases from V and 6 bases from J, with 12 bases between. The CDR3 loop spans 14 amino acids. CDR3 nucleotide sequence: TGTGCCAGCAGTTTCGATGTGGTCGGTCAGCCCCAGCATTTT. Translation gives CASSFDVVGQPQHF.

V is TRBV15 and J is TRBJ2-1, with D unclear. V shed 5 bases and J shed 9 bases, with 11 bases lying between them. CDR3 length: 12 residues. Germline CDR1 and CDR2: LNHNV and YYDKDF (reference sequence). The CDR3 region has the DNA TGTGCCACCAGCCTCCGGACCCGTGAGCAGTTCTTC. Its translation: CATSLRTREQFF.

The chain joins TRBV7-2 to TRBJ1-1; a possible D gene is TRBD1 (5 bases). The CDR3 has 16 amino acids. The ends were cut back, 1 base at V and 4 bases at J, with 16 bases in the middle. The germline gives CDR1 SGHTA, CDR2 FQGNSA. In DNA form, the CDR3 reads TGTGCCAGCAGCTTAGATCGACGGGGGGAGGGCACTGAAGCTTTCTTT. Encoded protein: CASSLDRRGEGTEAFF.